The 20 T cell receptor beta chains listed next were all sequenced from one sample in a study of shared clonotypes between healthy human individuals. Sequencing was performed with immunoSEQ multiplex PCR; in TCRdb, only in-frame clones are kept and a portion is missing. This table has a few million clones, approximately 95% appearing once. Sequenced: naive CD4+ T cells from PBMCs. Stated subset: CD45RA+ positively selected. These receptor sequences come from a man younger than 35 in good health. Some clones in this sample may be carry-over from other donors' samples.

The chain couples TRBV5-1 to TRBJ1-4; D is possibly TRBD1 (6 bases). Trimming left V 10 bases short and J 5 bases short, with 27 bases between. Germline V gives CDR1 SGHRS, CDR2 YFSETQ. The CDR3 loop spans 17 amino acids. The CDR3 region is CASRVAWAGERNEKLFF. CDR3 DNA: TGCGCCTCCCGCGTGGCCTGGGCAGGGGAGAGGAATGAAAAACTGTTTTTT.

The chain uses TRBV14 and TRBJ2-1; D is ambiguous. The CDR3 sequence is 13 residues long. CDR1 and CDR2 from the germline V gene are SGHDN and FVKESK. V gave up 2 bases and J gave up 10 bases, with 12 bases separating them. CDR3 sequence reads: CASSQLFGKEQFF. For the CDR3, the DNA is TGTGCCAGCAGCCAACTATTTGGAAAAGAGCAGTTCTTC.

V usage is TRBV9 and J usage is TRBJ2-7; no definite D call. The V end lost 4 bases, the J end lost 0 bases, and 11 bases lay between the germline ends. CDR1 and CDR2 from the germline V gene are SGDLS and YYNGEE. The length of the CDR3 is 14 residues. CDR3 amino acids: CASSRGWASYEQYF. CDR3 in DNA: TGTGCCAGCAGCCGAGGATGGGCCTCCTACGAGCAGTACTTC.

The chain is built from TRBV18 and TRBJ2-1; 15 nucleotides agree with TRBD2. V was clipped by 7 bases and J by 7 bases; unmatched bases: 8. CDR3 length equals 16 residues. Germline lookup yields CDR1 KGHSH and CDR2 LQKENI. The CDR3 bases are TGTGCCAGCTATCGAGGAGGACTAGCGGGAGGGAATGAGCAGTTCTTC. Protein product: CASYRGGLAGGNEQFF.

The chain employs TRBV7-3 and TRBJ2-1; no reliable D call. The CDR3 consists of 11 residues. The germline gives CDR1 SGHTA, CDR2 FQGTGA. V dropped 4 bases and J dropped 5 bases, with 3 bases sitting between them. The CDR3 sequence is CASSYHNEQFF. CDR3 nucleotide sequence: TGTGCCAGCAGCTACCACAATGAGCAGTTCTTC.

The chain joins TRBV19 to TRBJ2-7, with 12 bases that match TRBD1. This CDR3 comprises 16 residues. The germline CDR1 and CDR2 sequences are LNHDA and SQIVND (reference sequence). With V trimmed by 5 bases and J by 7 bases, 12 bases remained unmatched. The CDR3 protein is CASSLTPGTGGREQYF. The CDR3 region has the DNA TGTGCCAGTAGTTTAACTCCGGGGACAGGGGGCCGGGAGCAGTACTTC.

V is TRBV5-1 and J is TRBJ2-2; 12 bases map to TRBD1. Germline V gene sequence: CDR1 SGHRS, CDR2 YFSETQ. The CDR3 consists of 18 residues. Trimming took 2 bases from V and 3 from J; bases not matched to a gene: 8. The CDR3, as DNA: TGCGCCAGCAGCTTAAGACCCGGGACAGGGGGCTACACCGGGGAGCTGTTTTTT. Its translation: CASSLRPGTGGYTGELFF.

The genes are TRBV6-1 and TRBJ2-7, with D perhaps matching TRBD2 (5 bases). Deletions cut 5 bases from V and 7 bases from J, with 15 bases between. The CDR3 is 13 amino acids. CDR1 is MNHNS, CDR2 SASEGT, per germline. CDR3: CASSPKTNREQYF. DNA of the CDR3: TGTGCCAGCAGTCCCAAGACTAATCGTGAGCAGTACTTC.

CDR3 loop: CSAIRGLAQHF. The CDR3 DNA sequence: TGCAGTGCCATCAGGGGTTTGGCCCAGCATTTT. The chain joins TRBV20-1 to TRBJ1-5; a weak D match, TRBD1 (6 bases). The CDR3 length is 11 residues. Looked up from germline, CDR1 is DFQATT and CDR2 is SNEGSKA (reference sequence). V was cut by 6 bases and J by 11 bases, with 14 bases left in between.

The V call is TRBV27, the J call TRBJ1-4; TRBD1 is a possible D gene (5 bases). V shed 0 bases and J shed 8 bases, with 13 bases lying between them. The CDR3 loop spans 15 amino acids. Germline V CDR1 and CDR2: MNHEY, SMNVEV (reference sequence). CDR3 in DNA: TGTGCCAGCAGTTTATCAGGGGTAGTTTGGGAAAAACTGTTTTTT. This encodes CASSLSGVVWEKLFF.

The chain combines TRBV5-1 with TRBJ2-7; weak D call: TRBD2 (5 bases). This CDR3 is built from 15 residues. Germline-derived CDR1 and CDR2 are SGHRS and YFSETQ. With 5 bases removed from V and 7 bases from J, the gap between germline ends came to 22 bases. The CDR3 here is CASSGFGESSGEQYF. CDR3 in DNA: TGCGCCAGCAGTGGGTTCGGGGAGTCTTCGGGGGAGCAGTACTTC.

The chain combines TRBV4-2 with TRBJ2-7; the D gene is possibly TRBD2 (6 bases). This CDR3 region has 14 residues. Germline CDR1 is LGHNA and CDR2 is YNFKEQ. Trimming left V 4 bases short and J 6 bases short, with 16 bases between. For the CDR3, the DNA is TGTGCCAGCAGCCCGCCCGGGAGCTTAATCGAGCAGTACTTC. Encoded protein: CASSPPGSLIEQYF.

The chain recombines TRBV6-5 with TRBJ1-2; D uncertain. Germline lookup yields CDR1 MNHEY and CDR2 SVGAGI. The CDR3 length is 14 residues. The germline V and J ends were trimmed by 2 bases and 1 base, with 8 bases remaining between them. The CDR3 sequence is CASSYSRYNYGYTF. DNA of the CDR3: TGTGCCAGCAGTTACAGCCGTTATAACTATGGCTACACCTTC.

The CDR3 region is CASSQRLAGAGGELFF. The CDR3 nucleotides read TGTGCCAGCAGCCAAAGGCTAGCGGGAGCAGGCGGGGAGCTGTTTTTT. This rearrangement joins TRBV7-2 to TRBJ2-2, with TRBD2 matching over 10 bases. Germline loops: CDR1 SGHTA, CDR2 FQGNSA. V shed 5 bases, J shed 7 bases, and the junction held 10 bases outside the gene matches. This CDR3 is 16 amino acids long.

The chain uses TRBV6-1 and TRBJ1-5; possibly TRBD1 for D (5 bases). In germline, CDR1 is MNHNS, CDR2 SASEGT. The length of the CDR3 is 15 residues. Trimming pared 8 bases from V and 2 bases from J, leaving 16 bases between. The CDR3: CASSRVGTGNQPQHF. The CDR3 nucleotides are TGTGCCAGCTCCCGGGTAGGGACCGGCAATCAGCCCCAGCATTTT.

This clone was counted once. An end of the junction does not agree with germline; a read error may underlie this. The V gene is TRBV7-9, the J gene TRBJ2-1, with 14 nucleotides matching TRBD2. This CDR3 contains 13 residues. The germline gives CDR1 SEHNR, CDR2 FQNEAQ (reference sequence). CDR3 nucleotide sequence: TGTGCCAGCTTACCGGGACTAGCGGGAGTCGGGGTCTTC. Residues: CASLPGLAGVGVF.

The chain is built from TRBV28 and TRBJ1-5; D perhaps matches TRBD1 (5 bases). The CDR3 loop spans 17 amino acids. V was shortened by 5 bases and J by 2 bases, with 19 bases between the two germline ends. The germline gives CDR1 MDHEN, CDR2 SYDVKM. In nucleotides, the CDR3 is TGTGCCAGCAGTCACCCCCGGGGGAGGCTGGGCAATCAGCCCCAGCATTTT. Amino acids: CASSHPRGRLGNQPQHF.

The chain couples TRBV30 to TRBJ2-5, with D hard to call. The CDR3 is made up of 13 amino acids. V was cut by 0 bases and J by 1 base, with 6 bases left in between. Germline loops: CDR1 GTSNPN, CDR2 SVGIG (reference sequence). CDR3 coding DNA: TGTGCCTGGAGTGTTTCCAGCCAAGAGACCCAGTACTTC. Its protein product is CAWSVSSQETQYF. The variable domain in full, completed from reference TRBV30 and TRBJ2-5, reads SQTIHQWPATLVQPVGSPLSLECTVEGTSNPNLYWYRQAAGRGLQLLFYSVGIGQISSEVPQNLSASRPQDRQFILSSKKLLLSDSGFYLCAWSVSSQETQYFGPGTRLLVL.

The chain is built from TRBV28 and TRBJ2-7, with TRBD1 identical over 8 bases. The ends lost 6 bases at V and 7 bases at J; junction bases unmatched: 14. The CDR3 has 15 amino acids. The germline gives CDR1 MDHEN, CDR2 SYDVKM. CDR3 DNA sequence: TGTGCCAGCAGCCTCCTACCGCAGGGGGCGCATGAGCAGTACTTC. This encodes CASSLLPQGAHEQYF.

The chain links TRBV15 to TRBJ2-5, with D possibly called TRBD1 or TRBD2 (6 bases each). Trimming stripped 6 bases from V and 3 bases from J, with 17 bases between. Germline V gene data show CDR1 as LNHNV and CDR2 as YYDKDF (reference sequence). The CDR3 totals 15 residues. The CDR3 DNA follows: TGTGCCACCAGAATCCCGGGGGCCTCCAAAGAGACCCAGTACTTC. As protein: CATRIPGASKETQYF.